This record concerns one T cell receptor (beta chain) sequence. The source of the sample is a study of shared clonotypes between healthy human individuals. Naivety among CD8 cells was defined by CD45RO negativity and positive CCR7 selection, thereby excluding terminally differentiated effector memory CD45RA+ cells. Trimming took off 1 base at V and 7 bases at J, with 5 bases between the two ends. The CDR3 spans 12 residues. Per the germline V gene, CDR1 is SGHDN and CDR2 is FVKESK. Clones were sequenced by immunoSEQ multiplex PCR, and TCRdb holds only the in-frame ones, with some missing. Of about 2.1 million clones listed, 93% were seen once; the top ten hold around 1.7%.

The receptor comes from a young man in good health. Some clones in this sample may be carry-over from other donors' samples. Sequencing was carried out using naive CD8+ T cells from PBMCs. This rearrangement joins TRBV14 to TRBJ2-1; D unclear. The CDR3 here is CASSQVWNEQFF. CDR3 nucleotides: TGTGCCAGCAGCCAAGTGTGGAATGAGCAGTTCTTC.